The 13 T cell receptor beta chains below all came from one sample that was sequenced in a study of beta chain features in type 1 diabetes listed by TCRdb under 2018. General study outcomes and caveats: In all four CD4+ subsets, TCRB CDR3 length was moderately but significantly shorter in type 1 diabetes patients.

The library was generated by the immunoSEQ multiplex PCR assay. The entire amount of isolated RNA was reverse transcribed using the High Capacity cDNA Reverse Transcription Kit, so the sequenced TCRB transcripts were expressed ones. What TCRdb holds here is the immuneACCESS table cut down to in-frame rearrangements. Part of the clones is not present; checked against another copy, under half of the missing clones reflect an unresolved V gene, and the others are unexplained. The sample records more than 550,000 clones, roughly 13% of which are singletons. Jointly, the top ten make up 0.035% to 0.045% of the sample. These TCRs are of unknown antigen specificity. Sample: naive CD4+ T cells from blood. Interpreted using the paper, the cell subset or site label stands for: true naive CD4+ T cells. The origin of the receptors is a young man with type 1 diabetes.

The chain carries TRBV9 and TRBJ2-7; TRBD1 matches at 11 bases. The CDR3 consists of 17 residues. The V gene's germline CDR1 is SGDLS and CDR2 YYNGEE. Trimming took 1 base from V and 7 from J; bases not matched to a gene: 13. CDR3 amino acids: CASSVHLAGQGEGEQYF. CDR3 DNA sequence: TGTGCCAGCAGCGTACATCTTGCGGGACAGGGGGAGGGGGAGCAGTACTTC.

This clone was recorded a few times. This specimen includes other DNA sequences encoding the same CDR3. This chain links TRBV9 with TRBJ1-5; no reliable D call. Trimming removed 0 bases at V and 0 bases at J, with 4 bases between. The CDR3 is made up of 14 amino acids. Germline V gene data show CDR1 as SGDLS and CDR2 as YYNGEE. The CDR3: CASSVEGSNQPQHF. The CDR3 bases are TGTGCCAGCAGCGTAGAGGGTAGCAATCAGCCCCAGCATTTT. Based on the CDR3 plus reference TRBV9 and TRBJ1-5, the full variable domain is DSGVTQTPKHLITATGQRVTLRCSPRSGDLSVYWYQQSLDQGLQFLIQYYNGEERAKGNILERFSAQQFPDLHSELNLSSLELGDSALYFCASSVEGSNQPQHFGDGTRLSIL.

Only a few counts were recorded for this clone. The genes are TRBV19 and TRBJ2-1; 9 positions agree with TRBD1. V dropped 7 bases and J dropped 0; count of bases not matched to a gene: 4. The germline CDR1 and CDR2 sequences are LNHDA and SQIVND (reference sequence). CDR3 length: 15 amino acids. DNA of the CDR3: TGTGCCAGTATCTCGGACAGGGGCTCCTACAATGAGCAGTTCTTC. This gives the protein CASISDRGSYNEQFF.

J is TRBJ1-1 and V is TRBV9; a possible D gene is TRBD1 (5 bases). V was trimmed by 4 bases and J by 3 bases, leaving 10 bases between them. The CDR3 consists of 13 residues. Germline lookup yields CDR1 SGDLS and CDR2 YYNGEE. CDR3 coding DNA: TGTGCCAGCAGCACTCGACAGTACACTGAAGCTTTCTTT. Translated: CASSTRQYTEAFF.

This sequence joins TRBV7-9 and TRBJ2-1, with 7 bases lining up with TRBD2. J was trimmed by 7 bases and V by 0 bases; bases with no gene match: 3. The CDR3 loop spans 14 amino acids. CDR1 and CDR2 (germline): SEHNR, FQNEAQ (reference sequence). CDR3 sequence (DNA): TGTGCCAGCAGCTTAGCACTAGCGCGAAATGAGCAGTTCTTC. As protein: CASSLALARNEQFF.

This clone was picked up a small number of times. V and J are TRBV4-2 and TRBJ1-2, with a possible D match to TRBD1 (5 bases). CDR3 size: 15 residues. Germline loops: CDR1 LGHNA, CDR2 YNFKEQ. V lost 1 base and J lost 2, with 11 bases in between. The CDR3 is CASSQVGRGNYGYTF. CDR3 bases: TGTGCCAGCAGCCAAGTTGGGAGGGGAAACTATGGCTACACCTTC.

The chain uses TRBV6-5 and TRBJ2-2; possibly TRBD1 for D (6 bases). The germline V and J ends were trimmed by 6 bases and 7 bases, with 9 bases remaining between them. The CDR3 loop spans 12 amino acids. Germline V gene lookup returns CDR1 MNHEY and CDR2 SVGAGI. Here the CDR3 DNA reads TGTGCCAGCAGAAGGACAGACGGGGAGCTGTTTTTT. Its translation is CASRRTDGELFF.

A few counts support this clone. CDR3 coding DNA: TGTGCCAGCAGCCTGGAGAGTTATGGCTACACCTTC. As protein: CASSLESYGYTF. The chain links TRBV11-2 to TRBJ1-2; D gene ambiguous. Germline values: CDR1 SGHAT, CDR2 FQNNGV. The CDR3 loop spans 12 amino acids. V lost 5 bases and J 5 bases, leaving 9 bases between the germline ends.

This clone was seen a few times. CDR3 in DNA: TGCGCCAGCAGCCTGGACCCAGCCACAGATACGCAGTATTTT. Its protein product is CASSLDPATDTQYF. The chain joins TRBV5-1 to TRBJ2-3; no clear D. CDR3 size: 14 residues. Trimming stripped 4 bases from V and 2 bases from J, with 11 bases between. The germline V gene has CDR1 SGHRS and CDR2 YFSETQ.

J is TRBJ2-6 and V is TRBV18, with 8 positions matching TRBD1. The CDR3 consists of 18 residues. Germline values: CDR1 KGHSH, CDR2 LQKENI. V lost 5 bases to trimming and J lost 4 bases; unmatched junction nucleotides: 13. The CDR3 protein is CASSSGPGQAPGANVLTF. CDR3 coding DNA: TGTGCCAGCTCATCGGGGCCGGGACAGGCGCCGGGGGCCAACGTCCTGACTTTC.

The chain links TRBV30 to TRBJ2-1; 7 nucleotides agree with TRBD2. Germline V CDR1 and CDR2: GTSNPN, SVGIG (reference sequence). This CDR3 has 15 amino acids. The V segment lost 2 bases and the J segment 8 bases; nucleotides outside the gene matches: 12. As DNA, the CDR3 is TGTGCCTGGAGTACCTATCTTAGACTAGCCCATGAGCAGTTCTTC. Amino acids: CAWSTYLRLAHEQFF.

This clone was counted between two and nine times. The chain joins TRBV6-5 to TRBJ1-3; 9 nucleotides line up with TRBD1. V shed 0 bases and J 4 bases; nucleotides not matched to a gene: 4. Germline lookup yields CDR1 MNHEY and CDR2 SVGAGI. This CDR3 is built from 16 residues. The CDR3 loop is CASSYSIQGAGNTIYF. CDR3 nucleotide sequence: TGTGCCAGCAGTTACTCGATACAGGGGGCAGGAAACACCATATATTTT.

The table lists this clone with a few counts. The chain is built from TRBV19 and TRBJ1-5, with TRBD1 matching 7 bases. V dropped 9 bases and J dropped 0; count of bases not matched to a gene: 5. The CDR3 spans 14 residues. Germline V gene data show CDR1 as LNHDA and CDR2 as SQIVND (reference sequence). CDR3 protein: CASTGQYSNQPQHF. In DNA form, the CDR3 reads TGTGCCAGCACGGGACAGTATAGCAATCAGCCCCAGCATTTT.